This T cell receptor beta chain came from a study of T-cell memory formation after mild COVID-19. Researchers used 5'RACE with constant-segment primers to make TCR alpha and TCR beta cDNA libraries that carry sample barcodes and UMIs. Each CDR3 protein gets one entry after TCRdb re-called the 5' RACE reads with MiXCR. In the table there are about 180,000 distinct CDR3 sequences, 16% of which are singletons. This clonotype has more than one count but fewer than ten. What it recognizes is unknown. Study observations and caveats: Among contracting clones, CD4+ were mainly CM/EM and CD8+ enriched in EMRA. SARS-CoV-2 specificity was not confirmed for second-wave clones peaking on day 37.

Input material: PBMCs or a T cell subset sorted from them (not recorded which). This sequence originates from an adult woman who had mild COVID-19 (a few samples of this study predate the infection). Cell type and time point are not known.

Here the CDR3 DNA reads TGTGCCAGCAGTTTCACGGGAGCGACCGGGGAGACCCAGTACTTC. The encoded protein is CASSFTGATGETQYF. The chain couples TRBV12-3 or TRBV12-4 to TRBJ2-5; possibly TRBD2 for D (6 bases). V lost 3 bases and J 5 bases, leaving 16 bases between the germline ends. The CDR3 spans 15 residues.